The clone carrying this TCR beta chain showed up many times. This record belongs to a study of T-cell reconstitution after alpha-beta-depleted transplantation in children. Researchers prepared the TCRbeta library using unique molecular identifiers, the study reports. TCRdb redid the calling of the PCR reads with MiXCR, one entry per CDR3 protein. The sample carries 40,000 to 55,000 distinct CDR3 sequences, less than 6% recorded once. The germline V gene encodes CDR1 DFQATT and CDR2 SNEGSKA (reference sequence). The CDR3 extends over 14 amino acids. With V trimmed by 7 bases and J by 3 bases, 11 bases remained unmatched.

The source of this sequence is a female patient under 10 years old who had a stem cell transplant for aplastic anemia, so the T cells may come from the graft donor. The chain employs TRBV20-1 and TRBJ1-1, with 7 bases identical to TRBD1. The material sequenced was PBMCs, mostly from graft donor cells, taken 60 days after TCRalphabeta/CD19-depleted stem cell transplant. The CDR3 is CSVPDRAKYTEAFF. The CDR3 region has the DNA TGCAGTGTCCCCGACAGGGCCAAGTACACTGAAGCTTTCTTT.